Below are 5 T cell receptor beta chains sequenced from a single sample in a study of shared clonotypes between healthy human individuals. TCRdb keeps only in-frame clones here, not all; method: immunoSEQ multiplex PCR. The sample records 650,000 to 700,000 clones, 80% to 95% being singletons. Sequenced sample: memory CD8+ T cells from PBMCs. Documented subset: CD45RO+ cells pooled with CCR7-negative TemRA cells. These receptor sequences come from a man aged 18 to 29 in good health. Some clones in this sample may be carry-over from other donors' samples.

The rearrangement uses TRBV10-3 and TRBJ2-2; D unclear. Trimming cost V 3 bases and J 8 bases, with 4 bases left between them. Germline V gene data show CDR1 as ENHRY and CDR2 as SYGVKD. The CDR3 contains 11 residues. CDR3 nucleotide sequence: TGTGCCATCAGTGATGGGGGGGAGCTGTTTTTT. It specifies CAISDGGELFF.

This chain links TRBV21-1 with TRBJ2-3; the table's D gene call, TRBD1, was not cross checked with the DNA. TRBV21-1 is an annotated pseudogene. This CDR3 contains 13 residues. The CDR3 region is CASTGQGTDTQYF. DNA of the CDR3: TGTGCCAGCACAGGACAGGGCACAGATACGCAGTATTTT.

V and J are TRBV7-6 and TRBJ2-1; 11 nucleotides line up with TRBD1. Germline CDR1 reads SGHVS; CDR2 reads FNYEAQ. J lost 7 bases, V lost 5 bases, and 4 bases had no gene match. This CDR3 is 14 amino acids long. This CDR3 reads CASSPRDRGNEQFF. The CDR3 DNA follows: TGTGCCAGCAGCCCCCGGGACAGGGGGAATGAGCAGTTCTTC.

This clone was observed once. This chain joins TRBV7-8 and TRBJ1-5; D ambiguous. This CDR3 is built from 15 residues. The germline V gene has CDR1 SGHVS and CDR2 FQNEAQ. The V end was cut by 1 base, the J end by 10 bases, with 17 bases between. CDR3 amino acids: CASSLEVGIITPQHF. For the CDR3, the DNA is TGTGCCAGCAGCTTAGAGGTGGGCATAATCACCCCCCAGCATTTT.

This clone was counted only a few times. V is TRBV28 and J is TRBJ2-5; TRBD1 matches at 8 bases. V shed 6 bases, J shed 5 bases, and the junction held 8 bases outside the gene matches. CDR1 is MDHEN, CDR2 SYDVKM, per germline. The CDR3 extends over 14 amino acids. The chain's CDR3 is CASSQGALAETQYF. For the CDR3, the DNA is TGTGCCAGCAGCCAGGGGGCCCTTGCGGAGACCCAGTACTTC. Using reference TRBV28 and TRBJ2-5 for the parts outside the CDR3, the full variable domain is DVKVTQSSRYLVKRTGEKVFLECVQDMDHENMFWYRQDPGLGLRLIYFSYDVKMKEKGDIPEGYSVSREKKERFSLILESASTNQTSMYLCASSQGALAETQYFGPGTRLLVL.